This T cell receptor beta chain was found in a study of T cell repertoires in cytomegalovirus infection. TCRdb called the reads again in MiXCR, with one record for every CDR3 protein. This repertoire shows nearly 450,000 distinct CDR3 sequences, approximately 32% found once; its top ten account for roughly an eighth. The clonotype was recovered from a human donor in good health (CMV status not recorded). Some clones in this sample may be carry-over from other donors' samples. The specimen sequenced was PBMCs.

The CDR3 sequence: CSVEFGDSPGPNEQYF. The CDR3 DNA is TGCAGCGTTGAATTTGGTGATAGCCCAGGCCCGAACGAGCAGTACTTC. V gene TRBV29-1 combines with J gene TRBJ2-7; D is ambiguous. The germline CDR1 and CDR2 sequences are SQVTM and ANQGSEA. CDR3 length: 16 amino acids. V was pared by 2 bases and J by 5 bases, with 22 bases between.